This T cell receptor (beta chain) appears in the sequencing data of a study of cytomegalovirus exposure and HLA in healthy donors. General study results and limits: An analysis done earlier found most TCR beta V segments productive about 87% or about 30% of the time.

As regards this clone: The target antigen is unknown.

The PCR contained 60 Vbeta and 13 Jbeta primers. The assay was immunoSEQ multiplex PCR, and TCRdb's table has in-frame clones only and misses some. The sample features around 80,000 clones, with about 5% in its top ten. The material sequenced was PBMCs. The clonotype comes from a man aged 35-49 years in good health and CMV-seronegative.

DNA for the CDR3: TGTGCCAGTAGTCCCCGGGACACCGCCTACGAGCAGTACTTC. Amino acid sequence: CASSPRDTAYEQYF. The V gene is TRBV19, the J gene TRBJ2-7, with a tentative D call TRBD1 (6 bases). Germline CDR1 LNHDA, CDR2 SQIVND (reference sequence). CDR3 length: 14 residues. V lost 5 bases and J 2 bases, leaving 13 bases between the germline ends.